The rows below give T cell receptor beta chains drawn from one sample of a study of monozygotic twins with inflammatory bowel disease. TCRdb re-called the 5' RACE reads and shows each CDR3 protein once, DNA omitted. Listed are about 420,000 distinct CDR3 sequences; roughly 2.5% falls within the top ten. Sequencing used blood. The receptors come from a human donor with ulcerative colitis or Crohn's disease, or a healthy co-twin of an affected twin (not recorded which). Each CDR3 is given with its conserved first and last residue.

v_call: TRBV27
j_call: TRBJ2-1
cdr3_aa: CASSLGLAGGSSYNEQFF

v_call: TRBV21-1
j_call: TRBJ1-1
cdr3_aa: CASSQTPGRLYRAFF

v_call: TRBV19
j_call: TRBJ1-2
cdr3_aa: CASSTNDRANYGYTF

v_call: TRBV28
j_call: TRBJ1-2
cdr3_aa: CASRARTNYGYTF

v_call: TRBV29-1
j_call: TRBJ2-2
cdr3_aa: CSVSPGQGTGELFF

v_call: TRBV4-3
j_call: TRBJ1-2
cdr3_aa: CASSQVGGGYTF

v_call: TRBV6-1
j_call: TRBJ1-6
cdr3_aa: CATLGGSSYNSPLHF

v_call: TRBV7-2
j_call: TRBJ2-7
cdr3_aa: CASSSVTSGRLYEQYF

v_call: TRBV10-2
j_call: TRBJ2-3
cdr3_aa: CASSEVGGGTQYF

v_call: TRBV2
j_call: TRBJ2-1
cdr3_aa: CASRPTDSSYNEQFF

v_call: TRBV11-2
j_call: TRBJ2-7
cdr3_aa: CASSLGIQGLANEQYF

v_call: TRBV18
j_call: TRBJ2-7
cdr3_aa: CASSPYLTTSGVSYEQYF

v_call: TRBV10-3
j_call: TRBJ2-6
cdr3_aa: CASTRAPKTQLAGANVLTF

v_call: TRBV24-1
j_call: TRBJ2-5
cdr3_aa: CATSEEFPGTQYF

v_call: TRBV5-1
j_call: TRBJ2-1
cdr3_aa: CASSREAPYNEQFF

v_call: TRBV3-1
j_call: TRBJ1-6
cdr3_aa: CASSQGSGVRSPLHF

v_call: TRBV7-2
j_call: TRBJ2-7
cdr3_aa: CASSPNLAGGVYEQYF

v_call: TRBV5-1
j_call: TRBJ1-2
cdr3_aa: CASNRDPGSGYTF

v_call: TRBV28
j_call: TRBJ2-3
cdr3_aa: CASSPLTSGVSTDTQYF

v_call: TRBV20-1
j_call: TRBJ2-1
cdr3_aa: CSAEERTSGSGEQFF

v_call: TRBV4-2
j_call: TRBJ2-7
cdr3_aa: CASSQARSYEQYF

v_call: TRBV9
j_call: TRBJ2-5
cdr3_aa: CASSYGTSGTETQYF

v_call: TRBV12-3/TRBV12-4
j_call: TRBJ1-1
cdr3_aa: CASSPAGVGGNTEAFF

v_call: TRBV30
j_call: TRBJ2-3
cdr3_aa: CAWSVEFTPDRGIDTQYF

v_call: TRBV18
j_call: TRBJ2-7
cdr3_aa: CASSPRADLTYEQYF

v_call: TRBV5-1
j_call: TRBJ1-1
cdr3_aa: CASSLYPWGTEAFF

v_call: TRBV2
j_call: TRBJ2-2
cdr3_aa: CGDRANTGELFF

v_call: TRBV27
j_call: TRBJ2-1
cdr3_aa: CASTPTWGALEQFF

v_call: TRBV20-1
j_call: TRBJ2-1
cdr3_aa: CSVRPRTSGRIGEQFF

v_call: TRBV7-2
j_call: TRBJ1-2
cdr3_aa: CASSLERAGYTF

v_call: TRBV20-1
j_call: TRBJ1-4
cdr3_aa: CSARSGGNEKLFF

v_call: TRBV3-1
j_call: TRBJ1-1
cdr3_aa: CASSQGSFNTEAFF

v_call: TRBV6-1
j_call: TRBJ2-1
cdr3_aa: CASSEAGGHNEQFF

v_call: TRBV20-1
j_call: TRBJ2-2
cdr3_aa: CSAPSGGWGGELFF

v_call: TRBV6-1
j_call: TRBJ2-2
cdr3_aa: CASTPGASNTGELFF

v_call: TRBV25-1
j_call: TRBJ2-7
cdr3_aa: CASTEDISYEQYF

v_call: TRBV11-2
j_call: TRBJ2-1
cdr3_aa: CASSLREDSYNEQFF

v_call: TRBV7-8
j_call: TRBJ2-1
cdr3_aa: CASSSAGGFEQFF

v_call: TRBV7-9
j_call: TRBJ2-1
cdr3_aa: CASSLVTGPPNNEQFF

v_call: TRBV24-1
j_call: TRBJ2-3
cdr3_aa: CATSEQGAIDTQYF

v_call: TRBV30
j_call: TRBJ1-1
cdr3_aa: CAWTPLDLTEAFF

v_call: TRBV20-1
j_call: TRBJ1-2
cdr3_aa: CSARRTGDYGYTF

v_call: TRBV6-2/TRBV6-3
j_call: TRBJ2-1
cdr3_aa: CASSSLAGGPSEQFF

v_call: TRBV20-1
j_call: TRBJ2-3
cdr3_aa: CSARDRDTSSTDTQYF

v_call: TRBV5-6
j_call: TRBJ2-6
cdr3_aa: CASSWAGQSSGANVLTF

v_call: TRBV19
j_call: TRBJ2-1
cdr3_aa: CASTPTTYNEQFF

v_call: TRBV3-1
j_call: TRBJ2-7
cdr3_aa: CASSQAAGLRQYF

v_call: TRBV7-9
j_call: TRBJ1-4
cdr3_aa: CASSLGSTSEKLFF

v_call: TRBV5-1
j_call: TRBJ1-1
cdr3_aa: CASSPPGRNTEAFF

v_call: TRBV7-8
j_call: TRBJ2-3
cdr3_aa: CASSQGLAALGDTQYF

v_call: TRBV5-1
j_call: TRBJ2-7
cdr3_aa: CASSWAGTGNSYEQYF

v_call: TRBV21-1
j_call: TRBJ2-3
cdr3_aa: CASSRRTSGTPSCTDTQYF

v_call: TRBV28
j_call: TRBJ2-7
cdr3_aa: CASSLKYKPYEQYF

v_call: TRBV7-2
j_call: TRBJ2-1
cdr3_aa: CASSSWTSGGVYNEQFF